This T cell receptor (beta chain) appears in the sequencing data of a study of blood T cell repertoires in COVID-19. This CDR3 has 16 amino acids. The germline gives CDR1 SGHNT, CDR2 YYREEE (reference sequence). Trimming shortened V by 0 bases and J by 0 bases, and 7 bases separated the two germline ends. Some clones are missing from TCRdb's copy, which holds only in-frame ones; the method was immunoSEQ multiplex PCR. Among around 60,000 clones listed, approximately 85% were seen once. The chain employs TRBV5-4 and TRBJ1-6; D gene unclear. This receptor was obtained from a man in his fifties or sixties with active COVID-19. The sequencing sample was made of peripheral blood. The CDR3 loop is CASSLDGSSYNSPLHF. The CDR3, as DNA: TGTGCCAGCAGCTTGGATGGGAGCTCCTATAATTCACCCCTCCACTTT. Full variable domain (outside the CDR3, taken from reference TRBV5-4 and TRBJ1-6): ETGVTQSPTHLIKTRGQQVTLRCSSQSGHNTVSWYQQALGQGPQFIFQYYREEENGRGNFPPRFSGLQFPNYSSELNVNALELDDSALYLCASSLDGSSYNSPLHFGNGTRLTVT.